What follows are 10 T cell receptor beta chains derived from one specimen sequenced in a study of cytomegalovirus exposure and HLA in healthy donors. Using immunoSEQ multiplex PCR, the repertoire was profiled, and TCRdb retains in-frame clones only, with some absent. This sample carries fewer than 140,000 clones, around 90% of them seen once, and the ten largest clones take 1.5% to 2%. Input material: PBMCs. These receptors all come from a woman aged 18-29 years in good health and CMV-seropositive.

The chain joins TRBV7-2 to TRBJ1-2; 7 bases match TRBD1. CDR3 length: 16 residues. The trim removed 3 bases at V and 6 bases at J, leaving 13 bases unmatched. CDR1 SGHTA and CDR2 FQGNSA come from the germline V gene. This chain's CDR3 is CASSLDSGGYGDGYTF. The CDR3 coding sequence is TGTGCCAGCAGCTTGGATTCAGGGGGTTACGGAGATGGCTACACCTTC.

Here the CDR3 reads CASRGLGGRTYEQYF. The DNA for the CDR3 is TGTGCCAGCAGGGGACTGGGAGGACGAACCTACGAGCAGTACTTC. This sequence joins TRBV11-2 and TRBJ2-7; possibly TRBD2 for D (6 bases). Germline V gives CDR1 SGHAT, CDR2 FQNNGV. This CDR3 spans 15 amino acids. V lost 6 bases, J lost 2 bases, and 17 bases lay in between.

This chain links TRBV28 with TRBJ1-6, with unresolved D. The germline gives CDR1 MDHEN, CDR2 SYDVKM. V was trimmed by 2 bases and J by 15 bases, leaving 14 bases between them. CDR3 length equals 13 residues. This CDR3 reads CASSLPLGLILHF. CDR3 nucleotides: TGTGCCAGCAGTTTACCCCTGGGCTTGATCCTCCACTTT.

This clone turned up a few times. The chain employs TRBV6-4 and TRBJ2-2, with 7 bases identical to TRBD2. Germline values: CDR1 MRHNA, CDR2 SNTAGT. The ends lost 3 bases at V and 4 bases at J; junction bases unmatched: 5. CDR3 size: 15 residues. The CDR3 DNA sequence: TGTGCCAGCAGTGAAAACGGGGGGAGCACCGGGGAGCTGTTTTTT. Translated: CASSENGGSTGELFF.

The rearrangement links TRBV9 to TRBJ2-7, with D hard to call. Trimming shortened V by 2 bases and J by 6 bases, and 6 bases separated the two germline ends. This CDR3 has 11 residues. Germline assignment: CDR1 SGDLS and CDR2 YYNGEE. In DNA form, the CDR3 reads TGTGCCAGCAGCGTTTATAGCGAGCAGTACTTC. As protein: CASSVYSEQYF. Combining the CDR3 with reference TRBV9 and TRBJ2-7 gives the whole variable domain DSGVTQTPKHLITATGQRVTLRCSPRSGDLSVYWYQQSLDQGLQFLIQYYNGEERAKGNILERFSAQQFPDLHSELNLSSLELGDSALYFCASSVYSEQYFGPGTRLTVT.

The CDR3 protein is CASSPLLNEKLFF. The CDR3 DNA reads TGTGCCAGCAGTCCCCTTCTTAATGAAAAACTGTTTTTT. The chain joins TRBV6-1 to TRBJ1-4; D is unresolved. Between the trimmed V and J ends, which lost 5 bases and 4 bases, there was a span of 8 bases. CDR3 length equals 13 residues. CDR1 and CDR2 (germline): MNHNS, SASEGT.

This clone is a singleton in its sample. The chain couples TRBV7-9 to TRBJ2-3; 8 bases align to TRBD2. V trimming: 5 bases; J trimming: 6 bases; junction bases outside the gene matches: 10. Germline CDR1 and CDR2: SEHNR and FQNEAQ (reference sequence). There are 15 residues in the CDR3. The DNA of the CDR3 is TGTGCCAGCAGCCCCAGCGGGGGCCGCGTCGATACGCAGTATTTT. It codes for CASSPSGGRVDTQYF.

The chain carries TRBV4-3 and TRBJ2-3; the match to TRBD2 covers 10 bases. J lost 1 base, V lost 1 base, and 11 bases had no gene match. From germline, CDR1 is LGHNA and CDR2 YSLEER. This CDR3 has 19 residues. In DNA form, the CDR3 reads TGCGCCAGCAGCCAAGGAGGCCTCCTAGCGGGGGCCCGCACAGATACGCAGTATTTT. Translated, it gives CASSQGGLLAGARTDTQYF.

The chain has TRBV7-9 and TRBJ2-1, with 8 bases lining up with TRBD2. This CDR3 has 14 residues. The trim removed 5 bases at V and 6 bases at J, leaving 6 bases unmatched. Germline values: CDR1 SEHNR, CDR2 FQNEAQ (reference sequence). CDR3 sequence (DNA): TGTGCCAGCAGCCCCGGGACTAGTCTCAATGAGCAGTTCTTC. This translates into CASSPGTSLNEQFF.

This clone has a handful of counts. The CDR3 loop is CASSFRVSNQPQHF. CDR3 sequence (DNA): TGTGCCAGCAGCTTCAGGGTTAGCAATCAGCCCCAGCATTTT. This chain links TRBV7-2 with TRBJ1-5; the D gene is possibly TRBD1 (5 bases). This CDR3 is built from 14 residues. Deletions cut 3 bases from V and 0 bases from J, with 6 bases between. CDR1 and CDR2 from the germline V gene are SGHTA and FQGNSA.